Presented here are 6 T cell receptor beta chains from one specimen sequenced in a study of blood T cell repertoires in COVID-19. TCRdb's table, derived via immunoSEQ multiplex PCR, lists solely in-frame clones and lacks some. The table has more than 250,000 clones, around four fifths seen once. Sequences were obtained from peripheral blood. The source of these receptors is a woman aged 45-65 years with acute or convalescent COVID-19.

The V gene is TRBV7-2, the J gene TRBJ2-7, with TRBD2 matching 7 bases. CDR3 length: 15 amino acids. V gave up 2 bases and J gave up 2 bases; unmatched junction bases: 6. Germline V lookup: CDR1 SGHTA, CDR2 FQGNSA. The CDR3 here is CASSLTSASAYEQYF. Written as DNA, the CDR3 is TGTGCCAGCAGCTTAACTAGCGCATCAGCCTACGAGCAGTACTTC.

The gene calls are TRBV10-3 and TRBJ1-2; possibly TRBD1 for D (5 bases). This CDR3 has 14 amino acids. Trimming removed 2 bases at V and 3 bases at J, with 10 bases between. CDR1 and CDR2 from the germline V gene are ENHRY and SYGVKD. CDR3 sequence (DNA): TGTGCCATCAGTGAGAGAATAGGGGACTATGGCTACACCTTC. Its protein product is CAISERIGDYGYTF.

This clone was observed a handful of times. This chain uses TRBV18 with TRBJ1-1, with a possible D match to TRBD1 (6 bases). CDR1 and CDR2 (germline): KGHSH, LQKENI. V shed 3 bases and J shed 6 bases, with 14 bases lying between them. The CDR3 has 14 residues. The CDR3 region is CASSPRQVGSEAFF. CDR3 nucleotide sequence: TGTGCCAGCTCACCGCGACAGGTCGGTTCTGAAGCTTTCTTT.

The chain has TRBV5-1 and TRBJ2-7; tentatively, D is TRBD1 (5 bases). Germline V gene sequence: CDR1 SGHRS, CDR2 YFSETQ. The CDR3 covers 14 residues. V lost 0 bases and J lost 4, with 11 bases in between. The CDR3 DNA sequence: TGCGCCAGCAGCTTGGATGGACAATCTTACGAGCAGTACTTC. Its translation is CASSLDGQSYEQYF.

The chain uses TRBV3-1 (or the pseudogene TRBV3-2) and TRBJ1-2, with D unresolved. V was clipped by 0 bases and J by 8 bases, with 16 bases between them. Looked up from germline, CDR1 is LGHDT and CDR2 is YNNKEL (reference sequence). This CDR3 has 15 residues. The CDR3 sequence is CASSQDYKLASGYTF. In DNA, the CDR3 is TGTGCCAGCAGCCAAGATTACAAGTTGGCTTCGGGCTACACCTTC.

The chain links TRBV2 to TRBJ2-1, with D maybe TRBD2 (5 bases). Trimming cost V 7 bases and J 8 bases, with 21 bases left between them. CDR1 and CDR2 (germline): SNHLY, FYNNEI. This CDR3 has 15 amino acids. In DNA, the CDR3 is TGTGCCAGCAACAAAATCGACCGGCTCGGGGATGAGCAGTTCTTC. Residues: CASNKIDRLGDEQFF.